The next 9 T cell receptor beta chains were all read from a single sample in a study of blood T cell repertoires in COVID-19. Libraries were prepared by immunoSEQ multiplex PCR; TCRdb keeps only in-frame clonotypes and omits some of them. The sample has 140,000 or so clones, approximately 78% seen once. Material for sequencing was peripheral blood. These TCRs come from an elderly woman with acute or convalescent COVID-19.

V usage is TRBV5-1 and J usage is TRBJ1-4, with 7 bases identical to TRBD1. With 4 bases clipped from V and 7 bases from J, the junction kept 4 bases outside the gene matches. Germline V gives CDR1 SGHRS, CDR2 YFSETQ. CDR3 length: 13 residues. DNA for the CDR3: TGCGCCAGCAGCCCCTCAGGGGGTGAAAAACTGTTTTTT. Its translation: CASSPSGGEKLFF.

This chain links TRBV6-4 with TRBJ2-7, with 7 bases matching TRBD2. The CDR3 extends over 15 amino acids. Germline V gives CDR1 MRHNA, CDR2 SNTAGT. With V trimmed by 3 bases and J by 4 bases, 9 bases remained unmatched. CDR3 in DNA: TGTGCCAGCAGTGAGGAGGGACTACCAATTTACGAGCAGTACTTC. Translation: CASSEEGLPIYEQYF.

The genes are TRBV4-1 and TRBJ1-2; no firm D call. V lost 1 base and J lost 4, with 10 bases in between. This CDR3 has 14 amino acids. CDR1 is MGHRA and CDR2 is YSYEKL in the germline V gene. The CDR3: CASSQGITAYGYTF. CDR3 sequence (DNA): TGCGCCAGCAGCCAAGGCATCACAGCCTATGGCTACACCTTC.

The chain joins TRBV15 to TRBJ2-7, with TRBD2 matching 10 bases. J lost 0 bases, V lost 4 bases, and 15 bases had no gene match. The CDR3 sequence is 19 residues long. Looked up from germline, CDR1 is LNHNV and CDR2 is YYDKDF (reference sequence). The DNA for the CDR3 is TGTGCCACCAGCATCCCACGCCCCCCGCTAGCGGGAGCCTCCTACGAGCAGTACTTC. Encoded protein: CATSIPRPPLAGASYEQYF.

The chain combines TRBV27 with TRBJ1-6; no firm D call. Germline CDR1 MNHEY, CDR2 SMNVEV (reference sequence). The CDR3 spans 15 residues. V lost 3 bases to trimming and J lost 11 bases, with 17 bases between them. DNA of the CDR3: TGTGCCAGCAGTTTGGGAGGATTTCTGCGGGCACCCCTCCACTTT. Translating gives CASSLGGFLRAPLHF.

The chain is built from TRBV5-6 and TRBJ1-2; 7 bases are a match to TRBD1. Trimming removed 3 bases from V and 9 bases from J; junction bases left unmatched: 8. This CDR3 comprises 13 residues. Per germline, CDR1 SGHDT and CDR2 YYEEEE. CDR3 region: CASSSGTAISYTF. CDR3 nucleotides: TGTGCCAGCAGCTCCGGGACAGCCATCAGCTACACCTTC.

This chain connects TRBV6-6 to TRBJ1-3; no clear D gene. CDR1 MNHNY and CDR2 SVGAGI come from the germline V gene (reference sequence). The CDR3 covers 15 residues. Trimming pared 6 bases from V and 2 bases from J, leaving 14 bases between. The CDR3 spells CASRDIFGAGNTIYF. CDR3 DNA sequence: TGTGCCAGCAGGGATATCTTCGGGGCTGGAAACACCATATATTTT.

The chain employs TRBV2 and TRBJ1-1; weak D call: TRBD1 (6 bases). CDR1 is SNHLY, CDR2 FYNNEI, per germline. This CDR3 spans 8 amino acids. The chain's CDR3 is CAGTEAFF. The CDR3, as DNA: TGTGCGGGGACAGAAGCTTTCTTT.

The rearrangement links TRBV30 to TRBJ1-1; 10 bases are shared with TRBD1. The V and J ends lost 1 base and 5 bases, in that order; junction bases with no gene match: 16. CDR1 is GTSNPN and CDR2 is SVGIG in the germline V gene (reference sequence). The CDR3 is 18 amino acids. The CDR3 reads CAWSGSDRGYLSWTEAFF. CDR3 coding DNA: TGTGCCTGGAGTGGATCGGACAGGGGGTACCTCTCTTGGACTGAAGCTTTCTTT.